What follows describes a single T cell receptor beta chain. Its matching antigen is unknown. Some clones are missing from TCRdb's copy, which holds only in-frame ones; the method was immunoSEQ multiplex PCR. This table holds about 120,000 clones, roughly four fifths found once. Trimming cost V 7 bases and J 4 bases, with 11 bases left between them. The CDR3 extends over 13 amino acids. The germline V gene encodes CDR1 LGHDT and CDR2 YNNKEL (reference sequence). This sample was taken from a study of T cell responses to AZD1222 COVID-19 vaccine. Overall study: Second-dose schedules of about 4 or about 12 weeks were combined. General study points: There were mostly white British donors and more females than males, and clonal diversity was possibly underestimated. Only 5 or 6 people who got AZD1222 tested seropositive at baseline. Spike-specific TCR breadth and depth both grew after two AZD1222 doses.

This chain uses TRBV3-1 (or the pseudogene TRBV3-2) with TRBJ1-3, with D maybe TRBD1 (5 bases). This sequence originates from an adult in good health. Sequenced here: peripheral blood, sampled on day 0 of AZD1222 vaccination. The CDR3: CASNTNRGNTIYF. DNA of the CDR3: TGTGCCAGCAACACAAACAGGGGAAACACCATATATTTT.